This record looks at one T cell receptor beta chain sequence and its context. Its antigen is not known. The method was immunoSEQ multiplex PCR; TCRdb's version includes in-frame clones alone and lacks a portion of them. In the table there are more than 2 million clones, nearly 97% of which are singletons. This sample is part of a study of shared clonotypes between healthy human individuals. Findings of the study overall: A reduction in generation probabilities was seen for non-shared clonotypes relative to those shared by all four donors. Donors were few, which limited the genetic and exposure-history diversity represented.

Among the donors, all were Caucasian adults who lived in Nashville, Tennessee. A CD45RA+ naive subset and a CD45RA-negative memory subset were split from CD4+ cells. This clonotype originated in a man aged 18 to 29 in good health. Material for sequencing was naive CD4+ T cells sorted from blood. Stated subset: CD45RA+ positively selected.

The CDR3 sequence is CASSAGLFDTDTQYF. The CDR3 nucleotides read TGTGCCAGCAGCGCGGGACTGTTCGACACAGATACGCAGTATTTT. This chain links TRBV9 with TRBJ2-3; weak D call: TRBD2 (6 bases). The CDR3 loop spans 15 amino acids. The V and J ends lost 3 bases and 2 bases respectively, with 13 bases between them. Germline lookup yields CDR1 SGDLS and CDR2 YYNGEE.